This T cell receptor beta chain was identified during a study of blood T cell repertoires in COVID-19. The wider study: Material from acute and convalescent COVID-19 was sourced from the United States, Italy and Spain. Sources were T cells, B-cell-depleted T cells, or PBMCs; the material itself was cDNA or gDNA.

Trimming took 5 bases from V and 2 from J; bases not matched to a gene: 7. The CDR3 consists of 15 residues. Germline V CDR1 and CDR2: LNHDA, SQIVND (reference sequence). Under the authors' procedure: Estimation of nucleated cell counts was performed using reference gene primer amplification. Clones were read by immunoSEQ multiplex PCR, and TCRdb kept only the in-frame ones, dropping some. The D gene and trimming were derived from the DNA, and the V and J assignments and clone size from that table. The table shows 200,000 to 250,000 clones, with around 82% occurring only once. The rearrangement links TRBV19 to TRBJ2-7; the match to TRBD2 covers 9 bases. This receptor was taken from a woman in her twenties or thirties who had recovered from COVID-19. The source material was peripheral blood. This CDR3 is CASSLNSGSAYEQYF. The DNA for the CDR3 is TGTGCCAGTAGTCTAAATAGCGGGAGCGCCTACGAGCAGTACTTC. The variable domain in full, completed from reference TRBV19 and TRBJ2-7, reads DGGITQSPKYLFRKEGQNVTLSCEQNLNHDAMYWYRQDPGQGLRLIYYSQIVNDFQKGDIAEGYSVSREKKESFPLTVTSAQKNPTAFYLCASSLNSGSAYEQYFGPGTRLTVT.